The clone carrying this TCR beta chain was seen at least ten times. The data were obtained in a study of T cells after yellow fever vaccination. Overall study context: Each low-cell-number fraction was prepared by means of SMART-Seq v4 Ultra Low Input.

Germline-derived CDR1 and CDR2 are SGHDT and YYEEEE. The ends were cut back, 3 bases at V and 6 bases at J, with 14 bases in the middle. CDR3 length: 14 residues. A single record per CDR3 protein comes from TCRdb applying MiXCR to the 5' RACE reads. The sample includes 250,000 or so distinct CDR3 sequences, 3.6% seen only once; the top ten take about 19%. The sequencing here drew on PBMCs, taken 15 days after the yellow fever booster vaccination. This receptor was taken from a man aged 18 to 29 who received the YFV17D yellow fever vaccine. This rearrangement joins TRBV5-6 to TRBJ2-3; a weak D match, TRBD1 (7 bases). As DNA, the CDR3 is TGTGCCAGCAGCTCAGGGGGGAGGCCGGATACGCAGTATTTT. Translating gives CASSSGGRPDTQYF.